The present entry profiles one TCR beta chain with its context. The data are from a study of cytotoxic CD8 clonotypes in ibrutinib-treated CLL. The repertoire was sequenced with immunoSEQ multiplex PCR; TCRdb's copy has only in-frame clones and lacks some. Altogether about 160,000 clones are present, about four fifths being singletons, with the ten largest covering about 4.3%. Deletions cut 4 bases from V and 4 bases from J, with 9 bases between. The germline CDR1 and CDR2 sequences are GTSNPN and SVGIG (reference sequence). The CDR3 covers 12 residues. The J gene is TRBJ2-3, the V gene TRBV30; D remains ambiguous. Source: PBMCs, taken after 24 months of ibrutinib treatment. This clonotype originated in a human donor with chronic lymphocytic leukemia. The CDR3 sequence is CAWNIRADTQYF. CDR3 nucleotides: TGTGCCTGGAATATTCGGGCAGATACGCAGTATTTT.